Sequencing of this T cell receptor (beta chain) was carried out in a study of CD8 T cells in Susac syndrome. Treatment-naive patients with stable or active relapsing-remitting disease served as multiple sclerosis controls. Negative isolation yielded CD8+ and CD4+ T cells; FACS enriched TEMRA cells. This CDR3 comprises 12 residues. Germline CDR1 is LNHNV and CDR2 is YYDKDF (reference sequence). V shed 2 bases and J shed 5 bases, with 6 bases lying between them. cDNA came from about 0.46 to 1 ug RNA primed by random hexamers. Across 54 Vbeta and 13 Jbeta, immunoSEQ multiplex PCR amplified TCR beta CDR3. TCRdb re-called the immunoSEQ multiplex PCR reads with MiXCR, one entry per CDR3 protein. Of about 140,000 distinct CDR3 sequences in the sample, 85% to 95% were seen once. Study-level findings and limits: The study recognized that the number of individuals in its TCR sequencing and HLA analysis was relatively small.

Of note for this clonotype: Its antigen is unknown.

Material for sequencing was CD4+ T cells from PBMCs. The origin of this receptor is a human donor with multiple sclerosis. The gene calls are TRBV15 and TRBJ2-5; D call uncertain. This CDR3 is CATSRQGETQYF. CDR3 DNA: TGTGCCACCAGCAGACAAGGGGAGACCCAGTACTTC.